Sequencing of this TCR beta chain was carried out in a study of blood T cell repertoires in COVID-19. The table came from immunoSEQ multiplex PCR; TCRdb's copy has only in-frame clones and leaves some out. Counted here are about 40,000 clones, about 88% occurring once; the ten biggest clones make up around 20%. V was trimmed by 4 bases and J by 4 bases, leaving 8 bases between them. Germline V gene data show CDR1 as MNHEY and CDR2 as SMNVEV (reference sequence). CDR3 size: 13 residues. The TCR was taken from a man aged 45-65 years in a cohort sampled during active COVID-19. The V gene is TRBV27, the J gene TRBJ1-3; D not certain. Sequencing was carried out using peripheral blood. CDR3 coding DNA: TGTGCCAGCAGTTGGGCCGCCGGAAACACCATATATTTT. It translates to CASSWAAGNTIYF.